This T cell receptor (beta chain) was observed in a study of shared clonotypes between healthy human individuals. Turning to this clone: At the DNA level, this CDR3 is encoded by other sequences in the same sample as well.

Generated by immunoSEQ multiplex PCR, the TCRdb table keeps only in-frame clones and is missing some. The repertoire holds about 2 million clones, about 95% seen once, with 0.1% to 0.15% in the top ten. The receptor was isolated from a man aged 18 to 29 in good health. Sequencing input: naive CD4+ T cells sorted from blood. Subset defined: CD45RA+ positively selected.

CDR3 protein: CASSQGLAVYNEQFF. The CDR3 DNA sequence: TGTGCCAGCAGCCAAGGACTAGCGGTTTACAATGAGCAGTTCTTC. The chain joins TRBV14 to TRBJ2-1, with 9 bases identical to TRBD2. This CDR3 has 15 residues. After removal of 1 base from V and 4 bases from J, the junction contained 2 bases not matched to a gene. Germline V CDR1 and CDR2: SGHDN, FVKESK.